This is a list of T cell receptor beta chains from one sample in a study of CD8 T cells in ankylosing spondylitis. TCRdb used MiXCR to reprocess the 5' RACE reads, holding one entry per CDR3 protein. The sample includes 450,000 or so distinct CDR3 sequences, about 24% of them seen just once. What was sequenced was blood, either unsorted or a sorted T cell fraction (not recorded which). The receptors stem from a male donor with ankylosing spondylitis. Both conserved end residues are part of each CDR3. The D gene is left open where the match is weak. The size field is filled for only some rows; it gives once, few, many or a size class.

j_gene | v_gene | d_gene | abundance | CDR3nt | CDR3aa
TRBJ2-5 | TRBV5-1 | NA | few | TGCGCCAGCAGCTTGGTTAAGCGTGGGGGCGCGGAGACCCAGTACTTC | CASSLVKRGGAETQYF
TRBJ2-7 | TRBV5-1 | NA | NA | TGCGCCAGCAGCTTTGGGTCGGGAGCAAGCGAGCAGTACTTC | CASSFGSGASEQYF
TRBJ2-2 | TRBV5-5 | NA | few | TGTGCCAGCAGCTTCGGCAGGGTATTATCGAACACCGGGGAGCTGTTTTTT | CASSFGRVLSNTGELFF
TRBJ2-7 | TRBV20-1 | NA | NA | TGCAGTGCTGCCCTAGCCCACGAGCAGTACTTC | CSAALAHEQYF
TRBJ2-2 | TRBV5-1 | NA | few | TGCGCCAGCAGCTGGGGTGGGGACACCGGGGAGCTGTTTTTT | CASSWGGDTGELFF
TRBJ1-4 | TRBV4-2 | NA | NA | TGTGCCAGCAGCCAAGATCCAGTCAGGGAGACAACTAATGAAAAACTGTTTTTT | CASSQDPVRETTNEKLFF
TRBJ2-2 | TRBV29-1 | NA | few | TGCAGCGTTTGCCGGGATCCCAACACCGGGGAGCTGTTTTTT | CSVCRDPNTGELFF
TRBJ2-3 | TRBV18 | NA | many | TGTGCCAGCTCACCACCAGGGTTAGATACGCAGTATTTT | CASSPPGLDTQYF
TRBJ2-2 | TRBV11-2 | NA | NA | TGTGCCAGCAGCGTCGGGACCCATCGTCAGGAGCTGTTTTTT | CASSVGTHRQELFF
TRBJ2-1 | TRBV20-1 | NA | few | TGCAGTGCTCCGGACAAGGGAGGACACAATGAGCAGTTCTTC | CSAPDKGGHNEQFF